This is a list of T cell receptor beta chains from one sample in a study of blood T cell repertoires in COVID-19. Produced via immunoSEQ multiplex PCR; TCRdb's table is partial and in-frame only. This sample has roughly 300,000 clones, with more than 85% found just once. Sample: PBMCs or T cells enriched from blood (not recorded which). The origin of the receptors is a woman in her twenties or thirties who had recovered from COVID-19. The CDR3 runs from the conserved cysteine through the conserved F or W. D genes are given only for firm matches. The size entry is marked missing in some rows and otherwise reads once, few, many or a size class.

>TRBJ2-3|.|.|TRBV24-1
TGTGCCACCAGTTTCTCCTCGAGAGATACGCAGTATTTT
CATSFSSRDTQYF
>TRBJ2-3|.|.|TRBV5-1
TGCGCCAGCAGCTTGGCGAGGCAGACCAGCACAGATACGCAGTATTTT
CASSLARQTSTDTQYF
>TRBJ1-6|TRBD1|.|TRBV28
TGTGCCAGCAGTAAAACAGGGGGCCCCTATAATTCACCCCTCCACTTT
CASSKTGGPYNSPLHF
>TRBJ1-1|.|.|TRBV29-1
TGCAGCATACGAATACCTACCGGGGAGAACACTGAAGCTTTCTTT
CSIRIPTGENTEAFF
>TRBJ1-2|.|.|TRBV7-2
TGTGCCAGCAGCTTAGGGCGAGGGTTGCTGGATGGCTACACCTTC
CASSLGRGLLDGYTF
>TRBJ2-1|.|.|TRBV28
TGTGCCAGCAGTCCGGCGCAGGGGCGATTGAACAATGAGCAGTTCTTC
CASSPAQGRLNNEQFF
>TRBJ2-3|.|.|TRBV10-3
TGTGCCATCAGTCCGGACAAAGTAACAGATACGCAGTATTTT
CAISPDKVTDTQYF
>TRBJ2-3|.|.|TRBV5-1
TGCGCCAGCACCGTCCCGGGGATGATAGATACGCAGTATTTT
CASTVPGMIDTQYF
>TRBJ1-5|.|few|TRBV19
TGTGCCAGTAGTATAACGCCGGGGTTCGGCAATCAGCCCCAGCATTTT
CASSITPGFGNQPQHF
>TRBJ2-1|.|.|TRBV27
TGTGCCAGCAGTTTAGGGCAGGGGTCCTACAATGAGCAGTTCTTC
CASSLGQGSYNEQFF
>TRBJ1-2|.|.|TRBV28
TGTGCCAGCAGTTTCGGGGGGCCAGGCTACACCTTC
CASSFGGPGYTF
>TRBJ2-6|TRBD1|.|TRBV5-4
TGTGCCAGCAGCACAGGGGGTCCATTCTCTGGGGCCAACGTCCTGACTTTC
CASSTGGPFSGANVLTF
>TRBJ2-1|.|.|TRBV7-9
TGTGCCAGCAGCTTAGCGGGGGGATTGACTGGTAATGAGCAGTTCTTC
CASSLAGGLTGNEQFF
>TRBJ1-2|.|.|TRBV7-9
TGTGCCAGCAGCTTAGCGCCAGGCAGGGCAAAGGAGGGCTACACCTTC
CASSLAPGRAKEGYTF
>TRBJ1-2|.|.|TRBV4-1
TGCGCCAGCAGCCAAGAGGGTCAGGGCTATGGCTACACCTTC
CASSQEGQGYGYTF
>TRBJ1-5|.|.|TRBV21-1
TGTGCCAGCAGCATCGGACAGATCAATCAGCCCCAGCATTTT
CASSIGQINQPQHF
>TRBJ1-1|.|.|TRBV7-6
TGTGCCAGCAGCTTAGCGCAGGGCTTGAACACTGAAGCTTTCTTT
CASSLAQGLNTEAFF
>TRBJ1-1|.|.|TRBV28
TGTGCCAGCAGTTTATGGCTGGGGGGCACTGAAGCTTTCTTT
CASSLWLGGTEAFF
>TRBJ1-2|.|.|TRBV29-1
TGCAGCGTCGCTCACATATCAGGTCTTGATGGCTACACCTTC
CSVAHISGLDGYTF
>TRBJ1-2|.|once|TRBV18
TGTGCCAGCTCACCGGGGCCGGATGGCTACACCTTC
CASSPGPDGYTF
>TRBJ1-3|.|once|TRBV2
TGTGCCAGCAGTGAGCAGTCGGGGGGAAACACCATATATTTT
CASSEQSGGNTIYF
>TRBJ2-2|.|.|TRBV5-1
TGCGCCAGCAGCTTGGAAGGGCGACAGGCAGACTTCAACACCGGGGAGCTGTTTTTT
CASSLEGRQADFNTGELFF
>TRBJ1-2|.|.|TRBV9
TGTGCCAGCAGCGTAGAGGCAGGGATCTATGGCTACACCTTC
CASSVEAGIYGYTF
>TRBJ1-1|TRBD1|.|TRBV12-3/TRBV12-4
TGTGCCAGCAGCCCGGACAGGGCGGCTGCTTTCTTT
CASSPDRAAAFF
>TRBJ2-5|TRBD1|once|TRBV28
TGTGCCAGCAGTTCCTTCTGGACAGGGGTTTCACAAGAGACCCAGTACTTC
CASSSFWTGVSQETQYF
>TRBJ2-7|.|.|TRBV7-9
TGTGCCAGCAGCTTGGGAGGTAGGCCCTACGAGCAGTACTTC
CASSLGGRPYEQYF
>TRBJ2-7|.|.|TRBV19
TGTGCCAGTAGTATTGCGGGCGGGACGATCGAGCAGTACTTC
CASSIAGGTIEQYF
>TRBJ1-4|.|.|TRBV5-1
TGCGCCAGCAGCTCAAAGACAGGTTCAAATGAAAAACTGTTTTTT
CASSSKTGSNEKLFF
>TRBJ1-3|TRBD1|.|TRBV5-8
TGTGCCAGCAGCTTTGGGACAGTCTCTGGAAACACCATATATTTT
CASSFGTVSGNTIYF